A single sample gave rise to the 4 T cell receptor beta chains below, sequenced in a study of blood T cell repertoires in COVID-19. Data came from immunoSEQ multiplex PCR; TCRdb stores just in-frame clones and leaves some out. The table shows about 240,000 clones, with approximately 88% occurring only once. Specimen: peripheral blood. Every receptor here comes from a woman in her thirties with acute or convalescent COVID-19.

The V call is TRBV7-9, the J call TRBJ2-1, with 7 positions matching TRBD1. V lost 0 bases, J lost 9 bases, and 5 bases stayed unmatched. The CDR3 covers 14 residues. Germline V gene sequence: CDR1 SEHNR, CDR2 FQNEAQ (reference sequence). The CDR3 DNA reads TGTGCCAGCAGCTTAGCCGGGACAGACGGTGAGCAGTTCTTC. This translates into CASSLAGTDGEQFF.

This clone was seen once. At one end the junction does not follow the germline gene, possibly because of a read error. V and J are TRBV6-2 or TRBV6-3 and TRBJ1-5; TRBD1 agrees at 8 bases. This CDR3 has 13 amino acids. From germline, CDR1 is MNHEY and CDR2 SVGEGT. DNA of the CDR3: TGTGCCAGCAGCTCAGGGGGCAACCAGCCCCAGCATTTT. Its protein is CASSSGGNQPQHF.

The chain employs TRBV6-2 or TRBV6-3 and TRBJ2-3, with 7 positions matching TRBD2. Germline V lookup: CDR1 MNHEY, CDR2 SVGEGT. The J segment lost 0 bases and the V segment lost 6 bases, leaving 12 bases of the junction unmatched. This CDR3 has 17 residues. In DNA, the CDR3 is TGTGCCAGCAGCCGGGACCTAGCGGTCCTTAGCACAGATACGCAGTATTTT. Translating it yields CASSRDLAVLSTDTQYF.

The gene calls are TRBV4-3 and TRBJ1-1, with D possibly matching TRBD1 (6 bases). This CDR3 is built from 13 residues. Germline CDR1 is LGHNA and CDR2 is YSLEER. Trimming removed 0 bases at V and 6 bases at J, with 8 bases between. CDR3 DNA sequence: TGCGCCAGCAGCCAAGATCGGACAGCTGAAGCTTTCTTT. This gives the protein CASSQDRTAEAFF.